This is a list of T cell receptor beta chains from one sample in a study of blood T cell repertoires in COVID-19. Assay: immunoSEQ multiplex PCR; the TCRdb copy retains only in-frame clones and omits some. The sample lists around 31,000 clones, roughly nine tenths occurring once. Sequenced sample: peripheral blood. The source of these receptors is a man in his sixties with acute or convalescent COVID-19. Both conserved end residues are part of each CDR3. A D gene is named only where the DNA matches it firmly. Some rows have no size entry. The others give once, few or many, or a class for an expanded clone.

d_call j_call v_call clone_size cdr3_aa cdr3_nt
TRBD1 TRBJ2-3 TRBV19 few CASSNLGGAGDTQYF TGTGCCAGTAGTAACTTAGGGGGCGCTGGAGATACGCAGTATTTT
TRBD1 TRBJ2-2 TRBV7-8 NA CASSLTGGNTGELFF TGTGCCAGCAGCTTAACAGGGGGGAACACCGGGGAGCTGTTTTTT
TRBD1 TRBJ2-2 TRBV5-5 NA CASSRQGVYGELFF TGTGCCAGCAGCCGACAGGGGGTGTACGGGGAGCTGTTTTTT
TRBD2 TRBJ2-1 TRBV6-5 NA CASSPPLAGSNEQFF TGTGCCAGCAGCCCCCCACTAGCGGGATCCAATGAGCAGTTCTTC
NA TRBJ1-5 TRBV7-9 few CASSPSGAGDQPQHF TGTGCCAGCAGCCCCTCAGGAGCAGGGGATCAGCCCCAGCATTTT
TRBD1 TRBJ1-2 TRBV18 NA CASSQGLRTGTDGYTF TGTGCCAGCTCACAAGGTTTACGAACCGGGACAGATGGCTACACCTTC
TRBD1 TRBJ2-3 TRBV7-8 NA CASSLRMGQVLTDTQYF TGTGCCAGCAGCTTACGGATGGGACAGGTTTTAACAGATACGCAGTATTTT
TRBD2 TRBJ2-7 TRBV19 NA CASRWSGTSEHEQYF TGTGCCAGTAGGTGGTCGGGGACTAGTGAGCACGAGCAGTACTTC
NA TRBJ2-5 TRBV5-8 NA CASSPGRGSSRETQYF TGTGCCAGCAGCCCGGGGAGGGGGTCCTCGCGCGAGACCCAGTACTTC
TRBD1 TRBJ1-6 TRBV19 NA CASSTTGDTYNSPLHF TGTGCCAGTAGTACGACAGGGGACACCTATAATTCACCCCTCCACTTT
TRBD2 TRBJ2-1 TRBV11-3 NA CASSLAGGPYNEQFF TGTGCCAGCAGCTTAGCGGGAGGGCCCTACAATGAGCAGTTCTTC
NA TRBJ1-5 TRBV7-2 NA CASSLVGGYTNQPQHF TGTGCCAGCAGCTTAGTTGGAGGGTACACAAATCAGCCCCAGCATTTT
NA TRBJ1-6 TRBV25-1 NA CASSRTDVGPLHF TGTGCCAGCAGCAGGACAGATGTAGGTCCCCTCCACTTT
NA TRBJ1-6 TRBV5-6 NA CASTLTPGAPLHF TGTGCCAGCACCTTGACGCCAGGGGCACCCCTCCACTTT
TRBD2 TRBJ2-3 TRBV5-6 NA CASSPERGAPTDTQYF TGTGCCAGCAGCCCCGAGCGGGGGGCGCCCACAGATACGCAGTATTTT
TRBD2 TRBJ2-5 TRBV15 NA CATSHSLAGEETQYF TGTGCCACCAGCCATTCACTAGCGGGAGAAGAGACCCAGTACTTC
TRBD2 TRBJ2-7 TRBV5-1 NA CASSWASGSLYEQYF TGCGCCAGCAGTTGGGCCAGCGGGAGCCTCTACGAGCAGTACTTC
TRBD1 TRBJ1-5 TRBV28 NA CASIRTGGGNQPQHF TGTGCCAGCATCAGGACAGGGGGCGGCAATCAGCCCCAGCATTTT
TRBD1 TRBJ1-2 TRBV9 NA CASSVGVVRGRYGYTF TGTGCCAGCAGCGTAGGAGTTGTCAGGGGGAGATATGGCTACACCTTC
TRBD1 TRBJ1-1 TRBV2 NA CASRGTGGAKTEAFF TGTGCCAGCAGGGGTACAGGGGGCGCAAAGACTGAAGCTTTCTTT
TRBD2 TRBJ2-1 TRBV4-1 NA CASSQGVASGRRDEQFF TGCGCCAGCAGCCAAGGCGTTGCTAGCGGGAGAAGGGATGAGCAGTTCTTC
NA TRBJ1-1 TRBV19 once CASSDTLNTEAFF TGTGCCAGTAGTGACACCCTCAACACTGAAGCTTTCTTT
TRBD2 TRBJ2-1 TRBV5-1 NA CASSLVWASGRAGNEQFF TGCGCCAGCAGCTTGGTATGGGCTAGCGGGAGGGCCGGGAATGAGCAGTTCTTC
TRBD1 TRBJ1-4 TRBV3-1/TRBV3-2 few CASSNTGGANEKLFF TGTGCCAGCAGCAACACAGGGGGAGCAAATGAAAAACTGTTTTTT
NA TRBJ1-1 TRBV6-5 NA CASKRGTNTEAFF TGTGCCAGCAAACGGGGAACAAACACTGAAGCTTTCTTT
NA TRBJ2-2 TRBV6-5 NA CASTGGPGELFF TGTGCCAGCACAGGAGGCCCCGGGGAGCTGTTTTTT
TRBD1 TRBJ1-6 TRBV12-3/TRBV12-4 NA CASSWDRLGPLHF TGTGCCAGCAGTTGGGACAGGTTGGGACCCCTCCACTTT
TRBD2 TRBJ2-1 TRBV5-6 NA CASTPGLALLHEQFF TGTGCCAGCACCCCGGGACTAGCCCTACTCCATGAGCAGTTCTTC
NA TRBJ2-1 TRBV7-9 NA CASSLGRYNEQFF TGTGCCAGCAGCTTAGGGCGGTACAATGAGCAGTTCTTC
NA TRBJ2-5 TRBV6-1 NA CASSEGRTQETQYF TGTGCCAGCAGTGAAGGGAGAACCCAAGAGACCCAGTACTTC
TRBD2 TRBJ2-1 TRBV4-2 once CASSQVRGRARDEQFF TGTGCCAGCAGCCAAGTTCGGGGGAGGGCCCGGGATGAGCAGTTCTTC
TRBD1 TRBJ1-3 TRBV5-6 NA CASSPGQRSGNTIYF TGTGCCAGCAGCCCGGGACAGCGATCTGGAAACACCATATATTTT
NA TRBJ2-5 TRBV10-2 NA CASSESNEGKIRTQYF TGCGCCAGCAGTGAGTCGAATGAGGGTAAAATAAGGACCCAGTACTTC
TRBD2 TRBJ2-1 TRBV29-1 few CSASGTTYNEQFF TGCAGCGCTTCCGGGACTACCTACAATGAGCAGTTCTTC